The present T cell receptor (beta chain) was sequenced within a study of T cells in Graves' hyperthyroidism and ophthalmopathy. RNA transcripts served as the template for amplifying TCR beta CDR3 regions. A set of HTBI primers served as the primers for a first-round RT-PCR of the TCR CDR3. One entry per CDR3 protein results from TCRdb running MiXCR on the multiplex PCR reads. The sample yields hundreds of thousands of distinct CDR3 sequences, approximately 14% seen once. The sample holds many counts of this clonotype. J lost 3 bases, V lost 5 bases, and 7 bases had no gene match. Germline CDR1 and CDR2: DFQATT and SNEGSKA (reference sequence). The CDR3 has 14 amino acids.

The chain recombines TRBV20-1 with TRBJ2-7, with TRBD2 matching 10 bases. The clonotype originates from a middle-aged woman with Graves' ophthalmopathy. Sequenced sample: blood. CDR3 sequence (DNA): TGCAGTGCTCCCTATCCTAGCGGGAGCTACGAGCAGTACTTC. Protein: CSAPYPSGSYEQYF.